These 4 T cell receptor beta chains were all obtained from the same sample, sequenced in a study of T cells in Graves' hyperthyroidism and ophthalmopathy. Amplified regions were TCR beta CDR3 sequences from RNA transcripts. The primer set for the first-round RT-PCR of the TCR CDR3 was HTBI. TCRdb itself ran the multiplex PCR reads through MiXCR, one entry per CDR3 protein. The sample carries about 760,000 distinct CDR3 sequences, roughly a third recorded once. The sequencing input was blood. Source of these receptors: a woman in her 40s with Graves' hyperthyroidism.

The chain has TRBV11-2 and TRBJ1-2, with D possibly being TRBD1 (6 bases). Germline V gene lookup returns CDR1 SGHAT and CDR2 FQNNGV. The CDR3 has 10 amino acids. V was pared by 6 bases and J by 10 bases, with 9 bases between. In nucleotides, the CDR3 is TGTGCCAGCAGTCGGACAGTCTACACCTTC. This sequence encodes CASSRTVYTF.

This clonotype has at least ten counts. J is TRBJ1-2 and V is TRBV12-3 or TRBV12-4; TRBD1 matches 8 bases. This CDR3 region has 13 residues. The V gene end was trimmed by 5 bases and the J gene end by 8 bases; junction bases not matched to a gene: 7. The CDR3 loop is CASSADRGEGYTF. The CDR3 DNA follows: TGTGCCAGCAGTGCCGACAGGGGAGAAGGCTACACCTTC.

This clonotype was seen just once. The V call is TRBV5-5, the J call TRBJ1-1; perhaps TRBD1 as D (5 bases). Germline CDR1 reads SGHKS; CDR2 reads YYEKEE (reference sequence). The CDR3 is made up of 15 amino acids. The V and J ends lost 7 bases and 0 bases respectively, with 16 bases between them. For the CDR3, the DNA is TGTGCCAGCCTCATAACTCAGGGAGTGAACACTGAAGCTTTCTTT. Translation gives CASLITQGVNTEAFF. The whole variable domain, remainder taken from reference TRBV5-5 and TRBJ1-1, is DAGVTQSPTHLIKTRGQQVTLRCSPISGHKSVSWYQQVLGQGPQFIFQYYEKEERGRGNFPDRFSARQFPNYSSELNVNALLLGDSALYLCASLITQGVNTEAFFGQGTRLTVV.

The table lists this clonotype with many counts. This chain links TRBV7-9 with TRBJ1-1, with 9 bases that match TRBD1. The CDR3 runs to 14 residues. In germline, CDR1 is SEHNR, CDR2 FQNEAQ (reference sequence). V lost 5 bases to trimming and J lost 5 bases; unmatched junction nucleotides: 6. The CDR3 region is CASSVTGGRTEAFF. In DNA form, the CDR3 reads TGTGCCAGCAGCGTCACAGGGGGCAGGACTGAAGCTTTCTTT.